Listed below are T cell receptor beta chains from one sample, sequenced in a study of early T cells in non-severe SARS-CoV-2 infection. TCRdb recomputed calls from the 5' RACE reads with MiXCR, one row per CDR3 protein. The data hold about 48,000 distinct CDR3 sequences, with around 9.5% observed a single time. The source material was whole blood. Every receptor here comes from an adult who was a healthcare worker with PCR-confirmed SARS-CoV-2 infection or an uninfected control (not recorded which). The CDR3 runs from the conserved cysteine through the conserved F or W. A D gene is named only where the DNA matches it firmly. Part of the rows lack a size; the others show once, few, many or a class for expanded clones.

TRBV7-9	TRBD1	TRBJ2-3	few	CASSPTQGEDTQYF	TGTGCCAGCAGCCCAACACAGGGGGAAGATACGCAGTATTTT
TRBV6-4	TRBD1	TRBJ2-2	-	CASRAYGGQGNTGELFF	TGTGCCAGCAGGGCGTATGGGGGACAGGGAAACACCGGGGAGCTGTTTTTT
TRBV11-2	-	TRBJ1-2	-	CASSPEDTF	TGTGCCAGCAGCCCCGAGGACACCTTC
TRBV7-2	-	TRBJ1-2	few	CASSLADSFYGYTF	TGTGCCAGCAGCTTAGCCGACAGCTTCTATGGCTACACCTTC
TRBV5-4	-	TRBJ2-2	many	CASSLGAGHTGELFF	TGTGCCAGCAGCCTGGGGGCCGGCCACACCGGGGAGCTGTTTTTT
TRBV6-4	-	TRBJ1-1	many	CASSPGTENTEAFF	TGTGCCAGCAGTCCCGGGACGGAAAACACTGAAGCTTTCTTT
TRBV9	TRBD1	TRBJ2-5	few	CASSVDRGQETQYF	TGTGCCAGCAGCGTAGACAGGGGGCAAGAGACCCAGTACTTC
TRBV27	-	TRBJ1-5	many	CASSFGGAYNQPQHF	TGTGCCAGCAGTTTCGGGGGAGCATACAATCAGCCCCAGCATTTT
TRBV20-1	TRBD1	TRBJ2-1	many	CSVGTGDEQFF	TGCAGTGTGGGGACAGGGGATGAGCAGTTCTTC
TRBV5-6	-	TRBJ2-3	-	CASSFGLDTQYF	TGTGCCAGCAGCTTCGGTCTAGATACGCAGTATTTT
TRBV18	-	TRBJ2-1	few	CASSLGSDEQFF	TGTGCCAGCTCACTCGGATCGGATGAGCAGTTCTTC
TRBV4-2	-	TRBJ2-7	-	CASSQGKGLSYEQYF	TGTGCCAGCAGCCAAGGGAAGGGCCTCTCCTACGAGCAGTACTTC
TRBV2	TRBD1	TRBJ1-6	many	CASSEWGQLSPLHF	TGTGCCAGCAGTGAATGGGGACAGCTTTCACCCCTCCACTTT
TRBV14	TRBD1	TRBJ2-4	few	CASSPFSPRDSQFIAKNIQYF	TGTGCCAGCAGCCCCTTTAGCCCCCGGGACAGCCAGTTTATAGCCAAAAACATTCAGTACTTC
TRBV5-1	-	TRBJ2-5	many	CASREAETQYF	TGCGCCAGCAGGGAGGCCGAGACCCAGTACTTC
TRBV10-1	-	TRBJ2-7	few	CASSVGLNYEQYF	TGCGCCAGCAGCGTGGGACTCAACTACGAGCAGTACTTC
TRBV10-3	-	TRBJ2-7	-	CAISDSLDVHEQYF	TGTGCCATCAGTGATTCACTAGATGTTCACGAGCAGTACTTC
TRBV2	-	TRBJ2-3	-	CASTSEGTDTQYF	TGTGCCAGTACAAGCGAGGGCACAGATACGCAGTATTTT
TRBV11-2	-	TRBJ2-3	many	CASSLQGLSTDTQYF	TGTGCCAGCAGCTTACAAGGGCTGAGCACAGATACGCAGTATTTT
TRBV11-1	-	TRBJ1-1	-	CASSLAGWAEAFF	TGTGCCAGCAGCTTAGCAGGATGGGCTGAAGCTTTCTTT
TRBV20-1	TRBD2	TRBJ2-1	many	CSAREAEREYNEQFF	TGCAGTGCTAGAGAGGCCGAGCGGGAGTACAATGAGCAGTTCTTC
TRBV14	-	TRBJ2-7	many	CASSQGFGQRAEQYF	TGTGCCAGCAGCCAAGGTTTCGGACAGAGGGCCGAGCAGTACTTC
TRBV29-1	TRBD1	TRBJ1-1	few	CSVGGTASTEAFF	TGCAGCGTTGGGGGGACAGCCAGCACTGAAGCTTTCTTT
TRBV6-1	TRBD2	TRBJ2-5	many	CASSPGGAGGPYETQYF	TGTGCCAGCAGCCCCGGGGGAGCGGGAGGGCCATATGAGACCCAGTACTTC
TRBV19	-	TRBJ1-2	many	CASSIRYFDGYTF	TGTGCCAGTAGTATTCGGTATTTCGATGGCTACACCTTC
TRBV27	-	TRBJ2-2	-	CASSFSQGHGELFF	TGTGCCAGCAGTTTTTCACAAGGGCACGGGGAGCTGTTTTTT
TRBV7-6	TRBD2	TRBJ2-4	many	CASTRLAGRTAKNIQYF	TGTGCCAGCACTAGACTAGCGGGACGTACTGCCAAAAACATTCAGTACTTC
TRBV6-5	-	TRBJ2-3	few	CASSYSSSDTQYF	TGTGCCAGCAGTTACTCATCTTCCGATACGCAGTATTTT
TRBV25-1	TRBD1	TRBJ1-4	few	CASSEPGQGSTNEKLFF	TGTGCCAGCAGTGAACCGGGACAGGGGTCCACTAATGAAAAACTGTTTTTT
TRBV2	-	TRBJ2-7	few	CASSSGPGSYEQYF	TGTGCCAGCAGCTCCGGACCGGGCTCCTACGAGCAGTACTTC
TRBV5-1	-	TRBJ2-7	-	CASSEGGTSYEQYF	TGCGCCAGCAGCGAGGGGGGTACCTCCTACGAGCAGTACTTC
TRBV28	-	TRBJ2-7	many	CASSFSGAYEQYF	TGTGCCAGCAGTTTCTCCGGAGCCTACGAGCAGTACTTC
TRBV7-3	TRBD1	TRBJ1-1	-	CASSPGGATEAFF	TGTGCCAGCAGCCCAGGGGGGGCCACTGAAGCTTTCTTT
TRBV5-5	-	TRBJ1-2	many	CASSLEAEANYGYTF	TGTGCCAGCAGCTTGGAGGCAGAAGCTAACTATGGCTACACCTTC
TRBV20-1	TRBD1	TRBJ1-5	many	CSATPVQGTGNQPQHF	TGCAGTGCTACTCCAGTACAGGGGACAGGTAATCAGCCCCAGCATTTT
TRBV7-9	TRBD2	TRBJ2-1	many	CASSAELAGDEQFF	TGTGCCAGCAGCGCCGAACTAGCGGGAGATGAGCAGTTCTTC
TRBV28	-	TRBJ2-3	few	CASSSTSTDTQYF	TGTGCCAGCAGTTCCACGAGCACAGATACGCAGTATTTT
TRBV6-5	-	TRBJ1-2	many	CASSLAQGGGYTF	TGTGCCAGCAGCCTCGCTCAGGGAGGAGGCTACACCTTC
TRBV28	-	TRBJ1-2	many	CASSLDSLYNGYTF	TGTGCCAGCAGTTTAGACAGCCTTTACAATGGCTACACCTTC
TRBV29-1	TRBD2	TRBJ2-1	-	CSVEEPLAGDEQFF	TGCAGCGTTGAAGAACCGCTAGCGGGAGATGAGCAGTTCTTC
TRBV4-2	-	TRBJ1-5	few	CASSQEVGYQPQHF	TGTGCCAGCAGCCAAGAGGTCGGCTATCAGCCCCAGCATTTT
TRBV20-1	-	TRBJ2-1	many	CSARFAGTHNEQFF	TGCAGTGCTAGATTTGCGGGTACCCACAATGAGCAGTTCTTC
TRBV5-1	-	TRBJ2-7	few	CASSLLDPSYEQYF	TGCGCCAGCAGCTTGCTGGACCCGTCTTACGAGCAGTACTTC
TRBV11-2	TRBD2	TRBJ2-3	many	CASSWTSEADTQYF	TGTGCCAGCAGCTGGACTAGCGAGGCAGATACGCAGTATTTT
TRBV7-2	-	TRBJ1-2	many	CASSLGRGSFYGYTF	TGTGCCAGCAGCTTAGGTCGGGGTTCCTTCTATGGCTACACCTTC
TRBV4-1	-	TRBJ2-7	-	CASRAAGRSDYEQYF	TGCGCCAGCAGGGCGGCGGGCAGGTCCGACTACGAGCAGTACTTC
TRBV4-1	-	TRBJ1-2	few	CASSQPGSSYGYTF	TGCGCCAGCAGCCAGCCAGGGTCATCTTATGGCTACACCTTC
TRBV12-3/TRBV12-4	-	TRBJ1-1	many	CASRRGGQQNTEAFF	TGTGCCAGCAGGAGGGGGGGACAACAGAACACTGAAGCTTTCTTT
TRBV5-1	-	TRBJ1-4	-	CASSLGRENEKLFF	TGCGCCAGCAGCTTGGGTAGAGAGAATGAAAAACTGTTTTTT
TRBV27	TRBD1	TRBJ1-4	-	CASRRGGLGEKLFF	TGTGCCAGCAGGAGAGGGGGCTTAGGGGAAAAACTGTTTTTT
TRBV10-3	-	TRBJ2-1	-	CAISESGRNNEQFF	TGTGCCATCAGTGAGTCGGGGCGGAACAATGAGCAGTTCTTC
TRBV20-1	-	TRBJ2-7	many	CSARADTYEQYF	TGCAGTGCTAGGGCAGATACCTACGAGCAGTACTTC
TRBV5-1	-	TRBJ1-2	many	CASSLAGENGPF	TGCGCCAGCAGCTTGGCCGGGGAAAACGGACCCTTC
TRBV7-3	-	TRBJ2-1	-	CASSSAGYNEQFF	TGTGCCAGCAGCTCAGCGGGCTACAATGAGCAGTTCTTC
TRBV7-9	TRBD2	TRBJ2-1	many	CASSSGGVARNEQFF	TGTGCCAGCAGCTCCGGGGGGGTCGCGCGGAATGAGCAGTTCTTC